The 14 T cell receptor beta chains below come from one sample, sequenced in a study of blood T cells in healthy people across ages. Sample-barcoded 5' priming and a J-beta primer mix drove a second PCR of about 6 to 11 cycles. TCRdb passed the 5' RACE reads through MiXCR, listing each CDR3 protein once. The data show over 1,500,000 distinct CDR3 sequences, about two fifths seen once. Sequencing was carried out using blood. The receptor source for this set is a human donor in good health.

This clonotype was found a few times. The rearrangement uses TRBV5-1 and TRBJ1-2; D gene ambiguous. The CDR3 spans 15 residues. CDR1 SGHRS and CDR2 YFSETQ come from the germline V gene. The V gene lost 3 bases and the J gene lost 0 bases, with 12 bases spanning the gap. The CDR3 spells CASSWMGSSNYGYTF. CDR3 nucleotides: TGCGCCAGCAGCTGGATGGGGTCGTCTAACTATGGCTACACCTTC.

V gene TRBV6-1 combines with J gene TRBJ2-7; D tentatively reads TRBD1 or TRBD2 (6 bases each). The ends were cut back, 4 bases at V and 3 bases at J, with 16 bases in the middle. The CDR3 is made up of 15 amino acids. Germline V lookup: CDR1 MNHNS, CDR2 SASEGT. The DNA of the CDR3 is TGTGCCAGCAGTGTCCCAGCCGGGGGCGGCTACGAGCAGTACTTC. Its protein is CASSVPAGGGYEQYF.

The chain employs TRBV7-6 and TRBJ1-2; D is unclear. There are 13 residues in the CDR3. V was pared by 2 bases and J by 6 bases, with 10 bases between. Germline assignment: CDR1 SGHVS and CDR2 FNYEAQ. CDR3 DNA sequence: TGTGCCAGCAGCTTACGGTCCGGGGATGGCTACACCTTC. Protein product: CASSLRSGDGYTF.

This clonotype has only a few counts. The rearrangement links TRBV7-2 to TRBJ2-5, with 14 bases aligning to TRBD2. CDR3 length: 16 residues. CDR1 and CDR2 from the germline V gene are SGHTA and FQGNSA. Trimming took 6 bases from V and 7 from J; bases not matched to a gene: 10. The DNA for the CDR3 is TGTGCCAGCAGGGGACTAGCGGGGGTGGCCGGAGCGACCCAGTACTTC. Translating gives CASRGLAGVAGATQYF.

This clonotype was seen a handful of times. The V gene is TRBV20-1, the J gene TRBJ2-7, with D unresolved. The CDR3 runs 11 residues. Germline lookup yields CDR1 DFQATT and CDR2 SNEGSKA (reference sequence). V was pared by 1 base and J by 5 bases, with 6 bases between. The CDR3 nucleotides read TGCAGTGCTAGAGCAAGGGACGAGCAGTACTTC. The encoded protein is CSARARDEQYF.

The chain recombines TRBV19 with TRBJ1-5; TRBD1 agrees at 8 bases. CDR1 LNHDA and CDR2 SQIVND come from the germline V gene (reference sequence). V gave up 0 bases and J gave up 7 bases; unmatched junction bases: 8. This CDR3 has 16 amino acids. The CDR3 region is CASSIETGAVGQPQHF. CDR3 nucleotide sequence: TGTGCCAGTAGTATAGAGACAGGGGCGGTCGGGCAGCCCCAGCATTTT.

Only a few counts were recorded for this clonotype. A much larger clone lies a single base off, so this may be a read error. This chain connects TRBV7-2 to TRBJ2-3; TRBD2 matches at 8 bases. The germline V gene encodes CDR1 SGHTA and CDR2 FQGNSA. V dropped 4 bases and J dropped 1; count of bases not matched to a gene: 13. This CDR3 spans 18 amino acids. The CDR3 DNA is TGTGCCAGCAGCTATGACCCGTTCTTGACTAGCGGCACAGATACGCAGTATTTT. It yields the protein CASSYDPFLTSGTDTQYF.

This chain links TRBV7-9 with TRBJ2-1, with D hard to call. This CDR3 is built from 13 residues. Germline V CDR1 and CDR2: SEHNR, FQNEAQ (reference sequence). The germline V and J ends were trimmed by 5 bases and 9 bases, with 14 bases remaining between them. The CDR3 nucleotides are TGTGCCAGCAGCCCCTCTATTCGGAGTGAGCAGTTCTTC. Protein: CASSPSIRSEQFF. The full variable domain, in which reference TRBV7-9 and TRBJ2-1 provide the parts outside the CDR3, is DTGVSQNPRHKITKRGQNVTFRCDPISEHNRLYWYRQTLGQGPEFLTYFQNEAQLEKSRLLSDRFSAERPKGSFSTLEIQRTEQGDSAMYLCASSPSIRSEQFFGPGTRLTVL.

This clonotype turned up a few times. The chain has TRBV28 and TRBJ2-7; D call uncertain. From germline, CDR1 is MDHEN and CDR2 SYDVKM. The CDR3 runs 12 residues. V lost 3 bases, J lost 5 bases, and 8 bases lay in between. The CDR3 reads CASSFSFHEQYF. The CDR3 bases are TGTGCCAGCAGTTTCAGTTTCCACGAGCAGTACTTC.

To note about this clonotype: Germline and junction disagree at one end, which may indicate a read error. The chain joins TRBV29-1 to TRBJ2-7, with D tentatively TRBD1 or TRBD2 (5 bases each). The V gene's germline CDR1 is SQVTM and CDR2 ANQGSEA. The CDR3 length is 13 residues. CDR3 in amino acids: CSVAHSGPGEQDF. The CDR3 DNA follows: TGCAGCGTGGCTCATTCGGGGCCTGGGGAGCAGGACTTC.

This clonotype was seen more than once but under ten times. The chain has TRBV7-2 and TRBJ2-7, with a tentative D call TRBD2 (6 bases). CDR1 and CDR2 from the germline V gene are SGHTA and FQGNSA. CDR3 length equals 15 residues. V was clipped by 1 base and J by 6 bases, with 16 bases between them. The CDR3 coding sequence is TGTGCCAGCAGCTTAGTACGGGGAGGTCTAGGCGAGCAGTACTTC. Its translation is CASSLVRGGLGEQYF.

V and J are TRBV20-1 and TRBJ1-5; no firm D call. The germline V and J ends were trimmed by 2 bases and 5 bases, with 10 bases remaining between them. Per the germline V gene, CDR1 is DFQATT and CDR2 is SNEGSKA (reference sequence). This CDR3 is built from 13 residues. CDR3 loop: CSARPSGYQPQHF. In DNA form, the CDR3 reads TGCAGTGCTAGACCTTCGGGTTATCAGCCCCAGCATTTT.

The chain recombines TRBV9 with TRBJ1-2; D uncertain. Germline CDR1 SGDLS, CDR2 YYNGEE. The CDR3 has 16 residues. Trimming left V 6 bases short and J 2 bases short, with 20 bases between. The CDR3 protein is CASTSLGRRVNYGYTF. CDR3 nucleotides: TGTGCCAGCACTTCCCTGGGGAGGAGGGTAAACTATGGCTACACCTTC.

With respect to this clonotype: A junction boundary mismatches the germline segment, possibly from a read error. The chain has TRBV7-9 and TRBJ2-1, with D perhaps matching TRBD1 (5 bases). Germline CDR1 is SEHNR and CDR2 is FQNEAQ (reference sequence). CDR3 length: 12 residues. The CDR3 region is CASTQGIDERFF. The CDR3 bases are TGTGCCAGCACCCAGGGTATAGATGAGCGGTTCTTC.